This T cell receptor beta chain comes out of a study of T cell responses to AZD1222 COVID-19 vaccine. Whole-study results and caveats: Unmutated regions of variants are reportedly targeted by nearly half of spike-specific TCRs. Clonal diversity may have been underestimated, and the donors were mostly white British, with more females than males. AZD1222 recipients seropositive at baseline numbered only 5 to 7.

Sequencing used immunoSEQ multiplex PCR; TCRdb keeps in-frame clones, though not all of them. The table shows 120,000 or so clones, with more than 90% occurring only once. Second-dose schedules of about 4 or about 12 weeks were combined. As for this clone: The antigen remains unidentified.

This CDR3 contains 14 residues. With 3 bases clipped from V and 10 bases from J, the junction kept 4 bases outside the gene matches. Germline V gene sequence: CDR1 MNHEY, CDR2 SMNVEV (reference sequence). This sequence joins TRBV27 and TRBJ1-4, with TRBD1 matching 11 bases. The specimen comprised peripheral blood, sampled 28 days after the second AZD1222 dose. This receptor was obtained from an adult who received the AZD1222 COVID-19 vaccine. The CDR3 nucleotides read TGTGCCAGCAGTTTCGGGACAGGGGGAGGAAAACTGTTTTTT. Translating gives CASSFGTGGGKLFF.